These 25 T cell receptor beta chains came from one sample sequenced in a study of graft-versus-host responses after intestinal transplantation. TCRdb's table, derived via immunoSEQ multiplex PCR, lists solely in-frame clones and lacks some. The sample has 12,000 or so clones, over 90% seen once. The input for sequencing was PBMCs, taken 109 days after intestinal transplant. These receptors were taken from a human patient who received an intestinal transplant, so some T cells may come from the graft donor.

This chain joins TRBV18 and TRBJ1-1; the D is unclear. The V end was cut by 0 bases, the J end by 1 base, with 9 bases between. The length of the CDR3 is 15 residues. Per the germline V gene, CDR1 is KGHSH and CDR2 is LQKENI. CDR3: CASSPPSLENTEAFF. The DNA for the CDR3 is TGTGCCAGCTCACCACCGTCACTGGAGAACACTGAAGCTTTCTTT.

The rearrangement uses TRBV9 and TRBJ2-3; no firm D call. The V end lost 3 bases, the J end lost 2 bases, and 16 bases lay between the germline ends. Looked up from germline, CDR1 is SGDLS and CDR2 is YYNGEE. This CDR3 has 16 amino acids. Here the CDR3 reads CASSADGVPHTDTQYF. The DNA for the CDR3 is TGTGCCAGCAGCGCAGACGGAGTCCCACACACAGATACGCAGTATTTT.

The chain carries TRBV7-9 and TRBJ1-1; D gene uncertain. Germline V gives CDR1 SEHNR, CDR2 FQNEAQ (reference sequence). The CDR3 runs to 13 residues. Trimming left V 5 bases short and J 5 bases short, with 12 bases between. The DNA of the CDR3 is TGTGCCAGCAGCACCCAAGCGGGGACTGAAGCTTTCTTT. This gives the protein CASSTQAGTEAFF. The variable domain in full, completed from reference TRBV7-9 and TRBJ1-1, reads DTGVSQNPRHKITKRGQNVTFRCDPISEHNRLYWYRQTLGQGPEFLTYFQNEAQLEKSRLLSDRFSAERPKGSFSTLEIQRTEQGDSAMYLCASSTQAGTEAFFGQGTRLTVV.

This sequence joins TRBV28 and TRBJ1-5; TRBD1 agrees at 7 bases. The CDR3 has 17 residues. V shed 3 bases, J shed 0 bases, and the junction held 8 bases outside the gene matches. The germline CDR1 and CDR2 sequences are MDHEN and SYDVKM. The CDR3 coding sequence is TGTGCCAGCAGTTTCCTTGACAGGGACTATAGCAATCAGCCCCAGCATTTT. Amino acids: CASSFLDRDYSNQPQHF.

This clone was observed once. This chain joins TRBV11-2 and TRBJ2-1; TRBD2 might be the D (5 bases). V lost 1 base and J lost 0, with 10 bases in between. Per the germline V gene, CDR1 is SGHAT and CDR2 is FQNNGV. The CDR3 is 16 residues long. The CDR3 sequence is CASSLVIGSSYNEQFF. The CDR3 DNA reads TGTGCCAGCAGCTTAGTGATTGGGAGCTCCTACAATGAGCAGTTCTTC.

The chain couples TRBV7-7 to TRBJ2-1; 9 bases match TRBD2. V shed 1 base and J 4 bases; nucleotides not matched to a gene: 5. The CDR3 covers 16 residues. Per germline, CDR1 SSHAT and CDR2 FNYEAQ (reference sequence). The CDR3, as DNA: TGTGCCAGCAGCTTAGAAGCGGGAGGACGTTACAATGAGCAGTTCTTC. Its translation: CASSLEAGGRYNEQFF.

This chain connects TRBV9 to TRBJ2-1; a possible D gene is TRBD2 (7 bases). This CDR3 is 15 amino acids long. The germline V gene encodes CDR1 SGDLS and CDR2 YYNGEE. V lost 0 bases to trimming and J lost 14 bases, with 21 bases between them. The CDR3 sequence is CASSVDGSRGREEFF. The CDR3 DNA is TGTGCCAGCAGCGTAGATGGGTCGCGGGGGCGGGAAGAGTTCTTC. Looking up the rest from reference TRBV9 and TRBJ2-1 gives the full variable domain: DSGVTQTPKHLITATGQRVTLRCSPRSGDLSVYWYQQSLDQGLQFLIQYYNGEERAKGNILERFSAQQFPDLHSELNLSSLELGDSALYFCASSVDGSRGREEFFGPGTRLTVL.

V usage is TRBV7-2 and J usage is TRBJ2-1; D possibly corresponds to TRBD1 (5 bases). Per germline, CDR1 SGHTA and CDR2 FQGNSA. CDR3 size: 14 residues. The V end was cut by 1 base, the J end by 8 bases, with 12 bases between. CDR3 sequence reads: CASSLGVRVHEQFF. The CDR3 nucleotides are TGTGCCAGCAGCTTAGGTGTCAGGGTCCATGAGCAGTTCTTC.

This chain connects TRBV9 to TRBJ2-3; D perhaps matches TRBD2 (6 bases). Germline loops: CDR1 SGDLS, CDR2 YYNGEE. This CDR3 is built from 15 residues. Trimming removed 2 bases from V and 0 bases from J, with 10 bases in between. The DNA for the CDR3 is TGTGCCAGCAGCGTGCGGGGCGAGAGCACAGATACGCAGTATTTT. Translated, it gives CASSVRGESTDTQYF. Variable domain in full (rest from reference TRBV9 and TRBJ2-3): DSGVTQTPKHLITATGQRVTLRCSPRSGDLSVYWYQQSLDQGLQFLIQYYNGEERAKGNILERFSAQQFPDLHSELNLSSLELGDSALYFCASSVRGESTDTQYFGPGTRLTVL.

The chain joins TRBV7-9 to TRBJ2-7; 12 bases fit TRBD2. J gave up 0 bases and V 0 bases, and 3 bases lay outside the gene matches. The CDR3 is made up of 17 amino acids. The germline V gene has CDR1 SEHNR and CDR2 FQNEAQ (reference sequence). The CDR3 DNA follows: TGTGCCAGCAGCTTAGCTCCTAGCGGGAGGGTCTCCTACGAGCAGTACTTC. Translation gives CASSLAPSGRVSYEQYF. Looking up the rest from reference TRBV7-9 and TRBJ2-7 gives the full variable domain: DTGVSQNPRHKITKRGQNVTFRCDPISEHNRLYWYRQTLGQGPEFLTYFQNEAQLEKSRLLSDRFSAERPKGSFSTLEIQRTEQGDSAMYLCASSLAPSGRVSYEQYFGPGTRLTVT.

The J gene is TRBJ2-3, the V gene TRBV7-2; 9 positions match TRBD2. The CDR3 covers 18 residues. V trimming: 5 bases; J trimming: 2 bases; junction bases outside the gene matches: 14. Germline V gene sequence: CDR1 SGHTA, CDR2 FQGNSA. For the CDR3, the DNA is TGTGCCAGCAGCCAAAATCTCATGGCTAGCGGGGCCACAGATACGCAGTATTTT. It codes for CASSQNLMASGATDTQYF. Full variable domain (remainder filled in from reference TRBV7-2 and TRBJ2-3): GAGVSQSPSNKVTEKGKDVELRCDPISGHTALYWYRQSLGQGLEFLIYFQGNSAPDKSGLPSDRFSAERTGGSVSTLTIQRTQQEDSAVYLCASSQNLMASGATDTQYFGPGTRLTVL.

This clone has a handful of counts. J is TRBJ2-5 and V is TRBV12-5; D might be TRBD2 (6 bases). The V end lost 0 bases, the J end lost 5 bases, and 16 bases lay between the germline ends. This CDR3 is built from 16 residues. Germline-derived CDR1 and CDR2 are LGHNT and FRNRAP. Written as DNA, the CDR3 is TGTGCTAGTGGTTTGGTGATTGGGCGGGACGTGGAGACCCAGTACTTC. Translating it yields CASGLVIGRDVETQYF.

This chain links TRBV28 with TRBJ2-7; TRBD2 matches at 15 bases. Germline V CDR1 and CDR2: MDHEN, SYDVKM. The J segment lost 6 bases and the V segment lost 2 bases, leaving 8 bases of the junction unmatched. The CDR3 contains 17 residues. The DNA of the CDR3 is TGTGCCAGCAGTTTAGTCTTTGGGACTAGCGGGAGGATCGAGCAGTACTTC. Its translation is CASSLVFGTSGRIEQYF.

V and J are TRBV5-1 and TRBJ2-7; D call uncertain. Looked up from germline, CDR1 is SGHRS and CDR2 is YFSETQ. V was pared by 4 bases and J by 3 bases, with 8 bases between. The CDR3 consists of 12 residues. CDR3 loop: CASSPNNYEQYF. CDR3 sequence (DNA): TGCGCCAGCAGCCCCAATAACTACGAGCAGTACTTC.

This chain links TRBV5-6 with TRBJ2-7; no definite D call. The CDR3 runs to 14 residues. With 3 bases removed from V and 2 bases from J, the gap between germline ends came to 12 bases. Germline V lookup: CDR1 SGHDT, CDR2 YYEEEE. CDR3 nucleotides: TGTGCCAGCAGCTCAGTAGCTGTTGCCTACGAGCAGTACTTC. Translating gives CASSSVAVAYEQYF.

The CDR3 nucleotides read TGTGCCAGCACCCCTATACGTGGGACCCCCTACGAGCAGTACTTC. Translated, it gives CASTPIRGTPYEQYF. The chain uses TRBV5-6 and TRBJ2-7, with D possibly called TRBD1 or TRBD2 (5 bases each). From germline, CDR1 is SGHDT and CDR2 YYEEEE. The V and J ends lost 6 bases and 2 bases respectively, with 18 bases between them. This CDR3 contains 15 residues.

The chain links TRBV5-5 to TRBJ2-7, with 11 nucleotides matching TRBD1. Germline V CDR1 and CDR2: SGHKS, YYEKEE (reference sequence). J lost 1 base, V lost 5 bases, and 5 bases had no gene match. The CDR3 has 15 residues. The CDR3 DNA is TGTGCCAGCAGGTCCGGGACAGGGGGGTCCTACGAGCAGTACTTC. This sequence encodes CASRSGTGGSYEQYF.

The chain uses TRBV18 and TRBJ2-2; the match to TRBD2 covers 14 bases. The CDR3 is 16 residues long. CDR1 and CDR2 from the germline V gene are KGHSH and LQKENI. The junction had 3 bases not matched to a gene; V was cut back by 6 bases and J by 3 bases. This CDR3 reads CASSLTSGRDTGELFF. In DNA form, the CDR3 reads TGTGCCAGCTCGCTGACTAGCGGGAGGGACACCGGGGAGCTGTTTTTT.

CDR3 bases: TGTGCCTGGAGTGACCTGGACAGGGACGGCTACACCTTC. Translating gives CAWSDLDRDGYTF. This chain links TRBV30 with TRBJ1-2, with 8 positions matching TRBD1. The germline CDR1 and CDR2 sequences are GTSNPN and SVGIG (reference sequence). The trim removed 1 base at V and 8 bases at J, leaving 6 bases unmatched. The CDR3 has 13 amino acids.

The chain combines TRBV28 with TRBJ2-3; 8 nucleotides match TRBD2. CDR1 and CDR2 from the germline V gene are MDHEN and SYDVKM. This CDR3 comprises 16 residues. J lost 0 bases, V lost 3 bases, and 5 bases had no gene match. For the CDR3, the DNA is TGTGCCAGCAGTTTCGGGGCTAGCGGGAGCACAGATACGCAGTATTTT. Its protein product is CASSFGASGSTDTQYF.

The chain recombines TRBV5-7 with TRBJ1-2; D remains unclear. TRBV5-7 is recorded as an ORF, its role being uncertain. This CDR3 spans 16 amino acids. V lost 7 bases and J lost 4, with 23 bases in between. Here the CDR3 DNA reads TGTGCCAGCGAGACTTCTCTTTCGTGGAAGACCTATGGCTACACCTTC. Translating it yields CASETSLSWKTYGYTF.

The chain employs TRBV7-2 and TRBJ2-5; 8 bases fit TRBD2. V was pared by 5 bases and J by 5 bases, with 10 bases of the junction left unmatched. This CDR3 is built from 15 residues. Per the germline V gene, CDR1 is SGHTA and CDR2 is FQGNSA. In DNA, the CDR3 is TGTGCCAGCAGCCCCGACTTAGCGGGACGGGAGACCCAGTACTTC. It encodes CASSPDLAGRETQYF.

This CDR3 reads CASSPGQGVSSPLHF. As DNA, the CDR3 is TGTGCCAGCAGCCCAGGACAGGGGGTCAGTTCACCCCTCCACTTT. J is TRBJ1-6 and V is TRBV7-9, with 10 bases matching TRBD1. The V gene end was trimmed by 5 bases and the J gene end by 9 bases; junction bases not matched to a gene: 7. The CDR3 is 15 amino acids. Germline CDR1 reads SEHNR; CDR2 reads FQNEAQ (reference sequence).

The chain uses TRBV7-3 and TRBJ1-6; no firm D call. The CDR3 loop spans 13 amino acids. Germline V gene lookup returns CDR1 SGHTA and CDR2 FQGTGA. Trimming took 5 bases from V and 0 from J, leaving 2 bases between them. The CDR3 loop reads CASSRSYNSPLHF. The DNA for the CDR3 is TGTGCCAGCAGCCGCTCCTATAATTCACCCCTCCACTTT.

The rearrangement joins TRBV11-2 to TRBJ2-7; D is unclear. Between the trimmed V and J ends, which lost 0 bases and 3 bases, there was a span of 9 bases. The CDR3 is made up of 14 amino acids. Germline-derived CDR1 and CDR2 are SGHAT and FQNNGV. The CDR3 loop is CASSLDGVVYEQYF. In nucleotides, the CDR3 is TGTGCCAGCAGCTTAGATGGGGTGGTCTACGAGCAGTACTTC.